Following are 22 T cell receptor beta chains from one sample sequenced in a study of shared T cell receptors in the human thymus. Produced via immunoSEQ multiplex PCR; TCRdb's table is partial and in-frame only. The sample contains approximately 580,000 clones, approximately 80% of which appear only once. The same sample was also used in a study of human thymus T cells.

The sequencing sample was made of thymocytes. The receptor set was obtained from a boy less than two years old with a congenital heart defect.

The table lists this clone with a few counts. The chain is built from TRBV28 and TRBJ2-2; tentative D call: TRBD2 (6 bases). The CDR3 loop spans 14 amino acids. Trimming took off 6 bases at V and 3 bases at J, with 11 bases between the two ends. Germline CDR1 reads MDHEN; CDR2 reads SYDVKM. The CDR3 reads CASRWGEDTGELFF. The CDR3 DNA reads as TGTGCCAGCAGGTGGGGGGAGGACACCGGGGAGCTGTTTTTT.

The rearrangement joins TRBV5-1 to TRBJ1-3; unclear D gene. Germline CDR1 and CDR2: SGHRS and YFSETQ. V was shortened by 0 bases and J by 0 bases, with 4 bases between the two germline ends. The CDR3 sequence is 14 residues long. CDR3 nucleotides: TGCGCCAGCAGCTTGGGGGCCTCTGGAAACACCATATATTTT. Translation gives CASSLGASGNTIYF.

The chain has TRBV4-1 and TRBJ2-1, with 9 bases matching TRBD1. The CDR3 is 14 residues long. V trimming: 4 bases; J trimming: 4 bases; junction bases outside the gene matches: 2. Germline CDR1 MGHRA, CDR2 YSYEKL. CDR3 coding DNA: TGCGCCAGCAGCCCCGGGACAGGGTACAATGAGCAGTTCTTC. This encodes CASSPGTGYNEQFF.

This clone was detected a few times. The V and J genes are TRBV4-3 and TRBJ2-7; TRBD2 agrees at 8 bases. V dropped 1 base and J dropped 2; count of bases not matched to a gene: 4. CDR3 length: 15 residues. The germline V gene has CDR1 LGHNA and CDR2 YSLEER. CDR3 bases: TGCGCCAGCAGCCAAGGGCTAGCGGGTACCTACGAGCAGTACTTC. This encodes CASSQGLAGTYEQYF.

CDR3 in DNA: TGCGCCAGCAGCCAAGAGGGACTTCAGGGAAGCACAGATACGCAGTATTTT. Amino acids: CASSQEGLQGSTDTQYF. V usage is TRBV4-3 and J usage is TRBJ2-3, with D possibly TRBD2 on 6 matching bases. The CDR3 totals 17 residues. Germline lookup yields CDR1 LGHNA and CDR2 YSLEER. V was pared by 0 bases and J by 0 bases, with 13 bases between.

The chain couples TRBV28 to TRBJ2-7; 7 nucleotides align to TRBD1. The CDR3 contains 14 residues. V lost 5 bases and J lost 2; bases outside the gene matches: 6. Germline values: CDR1 MDHEN, CDR2 SYDVKM. The CDR3 DNA sequence: TGTGCCAGCAGTCCTCGGACAGGAACCTACGAGCAGTACTTC. Protein sequence: CASSPRTGTYEQYF.

The rearrangement uses TRBV28 and TRBJ1-1, with a possible D match to TRBD1 (5 bases). Deletions cut 5 bases from V and 6 bases from J, with 16 bases between. This CDR3 is 14 amino acids long. The germline V gene has CDR1 MDHEN and CDR2 SYDVKM. CDR3 residues: CASSDWGGMAEAFF. The CDR3 DNA is TGTGCCAGCAGTGATTGGGGGGGGATGGCTGAAGCTTTCTTT. Full variable domain (rest looked up from reference TRBV28 and TRBJ1-1): DVKVTQSSRYLVKRTGEKVFLECVQDMDHENMFWYRQDPGLGLRLIYFSYDVKMKEKGDIPEGYSVSREKKERFSLILESASTNQTSMYLCASSDWGGMAEAFFGQGTRLTVV.

This clone came up a few times. V and J are TRBV10-3 and TRBJ2-1; weak D call: TRBD1 (7 bases). CDR3 size: 16 residues. Germline V gene sequence: CDR1 ENHRY, CDR2 SYGVKD. V was trimmed by 5 bases and J by 4 bases, leaving 18 bases between them. The CDR3 DNA reads TGTGCCATCAGTACCCGACAGGGAGGAGCTTACAATGAGCAGTTCTTC. It codes for CAISTRQGGAYNEQFF.

This chain uses TRBV5-1 with TRBJ1-2; D is perhaps TRBD1 (5 bases). The CDR3 sequence is 15 residues long. The V gene lost 0 bases and the J gene lost 4 bases, with 13 bases spanning the gap. Germline V gene data show CDR1 as SGHRS and CDR2 as YFSETQ. As DNA, the CDR3 is TGCGCCAGCAGCTTGGGCCCCCAGGGCATCTATGGCTACACCTTC. Amino acids: CASSLGPQGIYGYTF.

The rearrangement uses TRBV2 and TRBJ1-1; D gene unclear. The CDR3 contains 12 residues. Per germline, CDR1 SNHLY and CDR2 FYNNEI. Trimming stripped 11 bases from V and 1 base from J, with 11 bases between. The CDR3 here is CAPCNGNTEAFF. In DNA, the CDR3 is TGTGCCCCCTGCAACGGGAACACTGAAGCTTTCTTT. Full variable domain (rest looked up from reference TRBV2 and TRBJ1-1): EPEVTQTPSHQVTQMGQEVILRCVPISNHLYFYWYRQILGQKVEFLVSFYNNEISEKSEIFDDQFSVERPDGSNFTLKIRSTKLEDSAMYFCAPCNGNTEAFFGQGTRLTVV.

The chain is built from TRBV7-9 and TRBJ2-7; 13 positions agree with TRBD2. The CDR3 length is 15 residues. The V segment lost 5 bases and the J segment 7 bases; nucleotides outside the gene matches: 8. The germline gives CDR1 SEHNR, CDR2 FQNEAQ (reference sequence). The CDR3 protein is CASSRGLAGVGEQYF. The CDR3 bases are TGTGCCAGCAGCCGAGGACTAGCGGGAGTTGGTGAGCAGTACTTC.

The chain links TRBV7-9 to TRBJ2-7, with D unclear. The CDR3 is 13 amino acids. In germline, CDR1 is SEHNR, CDR2 FQNEAQ (reference sequence). Deletions cut 2 bases from V and 2 bases from J, with 7 bases between. The CDR3 sequence is CASSLFQTYEQYF. The DNA for the CDR3 is TGTGCCAGCAGCTTATTCCAGACCTACGAGCAGTACTTC.

The rearrangement uses TRBV2 and TRBJ2-1; 9 nucleotides agree with TRBD2. Germline V gives CDR1 SNHLY, CDR2 FYNNEI. The CDR3 length is 14 residues. With V trimmed by 4 bases and J by 11 bases, 9 bases remained unmatched. CDR3 in amino acids: CASSGAGGLPKQFF. Here the CDR3 DNA reads TGTGCCAGCAGTGGAGCGGGAGGTCTCCCTAAGCAGTTCTTC. The full variable domain, in which reference TRBV2 and TRBJ2-1 provide the parts outside the CDR3, is EPEVTQTPSHQVTQMGQEVILRCVPISNHLYFYWYRQILGQKVEFLVSFYNNEISEKSEIFDDQFSVERPDGSNFTLKIRSTKLEDSAMYFCASSGAGGLPKQFFGPGTRLTVL.

V is TRBV4-3 and J is TRBJ2-7; TRBD1 matches at 8 bases. V was clipped by 0 bases and J by 1 base; unmatched bases: 5. The CDR3 is 16 residues long. The V gene's germline CDR1 is LGHNA and CDR2 YSLEER. The CDR3 DNA reads as TGCGCCAGCAGCCAAGAAACGGGACAGGCATCCTACGAGCAGTACTTC. The encoded protein is CASSQETGQASYEQYF.

The V gene is TRBV28, the J gene TRBJ2-1; the match to TRBD2 covers 11 bases. The germline CDR1 and CDR2 sequences are MDHEN and SYDVKM. Trimming at V came to 4 bases and at J to 4 bases, leaving 9 bases not matched to a gene. The length of the CDR3 is 17 residues. CDR3: CASSSSGLAAAYNEQFF. The CDR3 nucleotides are TGTGCCAGCAGTTCATCGGGACTAGCGGCAGCATACAATGAGCAGTTCTTC.

The chain is built from TRBV4-3 and TRBJ2-6; 7 bases align to TRBD2. Trimming removed 8 bases from V and 0 bases from J; junction bases left unmatched: 13. Germline V gene sequence: CDR1 LGHNA, CDR2 YSLEER. CDR3 length: 18 residues. The CDR3 DNA is TGCGCCAGCGAACGAGGACCAGCGGGAAACTCTGGGGCCAACGTCCTGACTTTC. It specifies CASERGPAGNSGANVLTF.

The V call is TRBV11-1, the J call TRBJ2-2, with D perhaps matching TRBD2 (5 bases). The germline V gene encodes CDR1 SGHAT and CDR2 FQDESV (reference sequence). CDR3 length equals 17 residues. V was trimmed by 1 base and J by 1 base, leaving 13 bases between them. The CDR3, as DNA: TGTGCCAGCAGCTTAGAGTTTGGGAGAAGGAACACCGGGGAGCTGTTTTTT. This codes for CASSLEFGRRNTGELFF. The entire variable domain, with the rest obtained from reference TRBV11-1 and TRBJ2-2, is as follows: EAEVAQSPRYKITEKSQAVAFWCDPISGHATLYWYRQILGQGPELLVQFQDESVVDDSQLPKDRFSAERLKGVDSTLKIQPAELGDSAMYLCASSLEFGRRNTGELFFGEGSRLTVL.

The count of this clone is one. The V gene is TRBV11-2, the J gene TRBJ2-3, with D maybe TRBD1 (5 bases). With 5 bases removed from V and 2 bases from J, the gap between germline ends came to 11 bases. This CDR3 is 14 amino acids long. CDR1 and CDR2 from the germline V gene are SGHAT and FQNNGV. This CDR3 reads CASSRDRYTDTQYF. CDR3 DNA: TGTGCCAGCAGCCGAGACAGATACACAGATACGCAGTATTTT.

This rearrangement joins TRBV7-2 to TRBJ1-2, with D unresolved. CDR3 length: 16 amino acids. CDR1 and CDR2 (germline): SGHTA, FQGNSA. Trimming stripped 5 bases from V and 7 bases from J, with 23 bases between. CDR3: CASSQSRHWAHLGYTF. The CDR3 bases are TGTGCCAGCAGCCAATCGCGACACTGGGCCCATCTTGGCTACACCTTC. The full variable domain, its missing parts supplied by reference TRBV7-2 and TRBJ1-2, is GAGVSQSPSNKVTEKGKDVELRCDPISGHTALYWYRQSLGQGLEFLIYFQGNSAPDKSGLPSDRFSAERTGGSVSTLTIQRTQQEDSAVYLCASSQSRHWAHLGYTFGSGTRLTVV.

In DNA form, the CDR3 reads TGCGCCAGCAGCTTGGACAATGGGGCCAACGTCCTGACTTTC. Amino acids: CASSLDNGANVLTF. This chain uses TRBV5-1 with TRBJ2-6; no definite D call. This CDR3 is 14 amino acids long. V lost 0 bases to trimming and J lost 3 bases, with 4 bases between them. Germline V lookup: CDR1 SGHRS, CDR2 YFSETQ. Variable domain in full (rest from reference TRBV5-1 and TRBJ2-6): KAGVTQTPRYLIKTRGQQVTLSCSPISGHRSVSWYQQTPGQGLQFLFEYFSETQRNKGNFPGRFSGRQFSNSRSEMNVSTLELGDSALYLCASSLDNGANVLTFGAGSRLTVL.

The chain couples TRBV7-9 to TRBJ2-3, with D unclear. CDR3 size: 15 residues. Germline values: CDR1 SEHNR, CDR2 FQNEAQ (reference sequence). The V and J ends lost 6 bases and 1 base respectively, with 14 bases between them. In DNA form, the CDR3 reads TGTGCCAGCAGGGATCCTAGACCGGGCACAGATACGCAGTATTTT. This encodes CASRDPRPGTDTQYF.

In its sample, this clone was seen a few times. The chain has TRBV5-1 and TRBJ2-1, with 11 bases aligning to TRBD2. Germline values: CDR1 SGHRS, CDR2 YFSETQ. V lost 2 bases to trimming and J lost 2 bases; unmatched junction nucleotides: 3. The CDR3 has 16 residues. The CDR3 region has the DNA TGCGCCAGCAGCTTTCTAGCGGGAGGCACCTACAATGAGCAGTTCTTC. It is translated as CASSFLAGGTYNEQFF.